Below are 21 T cell receptor beta chains sequenced from a single sample in a study of naive and memory T cell subsets. Four PCR rounds used nested alpha and beta constant region primers plus the SP2 primer. TCRdb ran MiXCR on the 5' RACE reads and lists one entry per CDR3 protein. The table records more than 50,000 distinct CDR3 sequences, 8% of them present only once. TCR cDNA received a 3' ligated oligonucleotide that carried a UMI. These receptors all stem from a female donor in good health.

Only a few counts were recorded for this clonotype. The V and J genes are TRBV4-1 and TRBJ2-5, with D unclear. Germline loops: CDR1 MGHRA, CDR2 YSYEKL. V dropped 0 bases and J dropped 3 bases, with 14 bases sitting between them. The CDR3 spans 16 residues. CDR3 loop: CASSQDPTEHEETQYF. The CDR3 nucleotides are TGCGCCAGCAGCCAAGACCCTACGGAGCATGAAGAGACCCAGTACTTC.

This clonotype was counted at least ten times. The chain uses TRBV7-2 and TRBJ2-7; 14 bases line up with TRBD2. This CDR3 has 15 residues. Germline lookup yields CDR1 SGHTA and CDR2 FQGNSA. J gave up 12 bases and V 1 base, and 8 bases lay outside the gene matches. CDR3 nucleotides: TGTGCCAGCAGCTTAGAGGGACTAGCGGGAGATGATGTGTACTTC. Protein product: CASSLEGLAGDDVYF.

This clonotype was seen repeatedly, ten times or more. The rearrangement uses TRBV28 and TRBJ1-1, with 8 bases aligning to TRBD1. Per the germline V gene, CDR1 is MDHEN and CDR2 is SYDVKM. There are 15 residues in the CDR3. V lost 2 bases, J lost 10 bases, and 12 bases stayed unmatched. The CDR3 here is CASSLTGGPYIGAFF. The CDR3 coding sequence is TGTGCCAGCAGTTTAACAGGGGGACCCTATATCGGAGCTTTCTTT.

This clonotype has only a few counts. The rearrangement uses TRBV27 and TRBJ2-3; possibly TRBD2 for D (6 bases). The CDR3 sequence is 14 residues long. Trimming cost V 4 bases and J 2 bases, with 10 bases left between them. Germline V CDR1 and CDR2: MNHEY, SMNVEV (reference sequence). CDR3 coding DNA: TGTGCCAGCAGTTCGAGCGGGCTCACAGATACGCAGTATTTT. Protein sequence: CASSSSGLTDTQYF.

This clonotype has a count of ten or more. This chain uses TRBV7-2 with TRBJ2-4, with D perhaps TRBD1 or TRBD2 (7 bases each). The germline gives CDR1 SGHTA, CDR2 FQGNSA. The V gene lost 4 bases and the J gene lost 9 bases, with 13 bases spanning the gap. The CDR3 spans 13 residues. The CDR3 protein is CASSSDREGIQYF. The CDR3 DNA is TGTGCCAGCAGCTCAGACAGGGAGGGCATTCAGTACTTC.

A few counts support this clonotype. The chain joins TRBV13 to TRBJ2-3, with 8 positions matching TRBD2. CDR3 length equals 18 residues. V was clipped by 5 bases and J by 6 bases; unmatched bases: 19. Germline CDR1 and CDR2: PRHDT and FYEKMQ (reference sequence). As DNA, the CDR3 is TGTGCCAGCAGCATATCCGGGACTAGAGGCGTCGTGCGGGATACGCAGTATTTT. Protein product: CASSISGTRGVVRDTQYF.

This clonotype was recorded many times. V gene TRBV20-1 combines with J gene TRBJ2-2; D might be TRBD2 (6 bases). This CDR3 spans 14 amino acids. Trimming took 5 bases from V and 4 from J, leaving 14 bases between them. Germline-derived CDR1 and CDR2 are DFQATT and SNEGSKA (reference sequence). The CDR3 loop reads CSACDRDCTGELFF. CDR3 coding DNA: TGCAGTGCTTGCGACCGGGACTGCACCGGGGAGCTGTTTTTT.

This sequence joins TRBV10-1 and TRBJ2-2, with D hard to call. CDR3 length: 12 residues. Trimming stripped 6 bases from V and 4 bases from J, with 6 bases between. From germline, CDR1 is WNHNN and CDR2 SYGVQD (reference sequence). The CDR3: CASSGITGELFF. CDR3 coding DNA: TGCGCCAGCAGCGGTATCACCGGGGAGCTGTTTTTT.

In DNA form, the CDR3 reads TGTGCCAGCAGTTCGAGCGGGGCCTACAATGAGCAGTTCTTC. It encodes CASSSSGAYNEQFF. The chain combines TRBV27 with TRBJ2-1; 7 bases fit TRBD2. Germline V CDR1 and CDR2: MNHEY, SMNVEV (reference sequence). The CDR3 is made up of 14 amino acids. V lost 4 bases and J lost 2; bases outside the gene matches: 2.

This clonotype was counted ten times or more. CDR3 protein: CATSRGAGQGRRAEAFF. DNA for the CDR3: TGTGCCACCAGCAGAGGGGCAGGACAGGGCCGGAGGGCTGAAGCTTTCTTT. The chain has TRBV15 and TRBJ1-1; the match to TRBD1 covers 8 bases. The CDR3 has 17 amino acids. CDR1 and CDR2 from the germline V gene are LNHNV and YYDKDF (reference sequence). Unmatched junction bases numbered 13, after V lost 1 base and J lost 6 bases.

This clonotype was seen many times. The V and J genes are TRBV20-1 and TRBJ1-1; TRBD1 agrees at 7 bases. Germline values: CDR1 DFQATT, CDR2 SNEGSKA (reference sequence). The CDR3 has 13 amino acids. J lost 3 bases, V lost 3 bases, and 4 bases had no gene match. The CDR3 spells CSASGQGDTEAFF. The CDR3, as DNA: TGCAGTGCTAGTGGGCAGGGGGACACTGAAGCTTTCTTT.

This clonotype was counted a few times. The chain carries TRBV19 and TRBJ2-3; TRBD1 matches at 7 bases. V trimming: 2 bases; J trimming: 4 bases; junction bases outside the gene matches: 9. This CDR3 region has 16 residues. Looked up from germline, CDR1 is LNHDA and CDR2 is SQIVND (reference sequence). Here the CDR3 DNA reads TGTGCCAGTAGTATAACCCTGACAGGGTCCCCAGATACGCAGTATTTT. Translated, it gives CASSITLTGSPDTQYF.

In this sample, this clonotype turned up a few times. The J gene is TRBJ1-3, the V gene TRBV7-2; D is unresolved. Germline loops: CDR1 SGHTA, CDR2 FQGNSA. CDR3 length equals 15 residues. Trimming pared 1 base from V and 0 bases from J, leaving 7 bases between. The CDR3 nucleotides are TGTGCCAGCAGCTTAGATGGTTACTCTGGAAACACCATATATTTT. Translating it yields CASSLDGYSGNTIYF.

This clonotype was detected ten times or more. V usage is TRBV21-1 and J usage is TRBJ1-1; the table's D call, TRBD1, has no DNA check behind it. TRBV21-1 is noted as a pseudogene. The CDR3 totals 21 residues. Written as DNA, the CDR3 is TGTGCCAGCAGCAAACTGGGGCGTCAGGTCAGACCGGAGTATATGAACACTGAAGCTTTCTTT. Amino acids: CASSKLGRQVRPEYMNTEAFF.

Ten or more counts support this clonotype. The chain employs TRBV6-2 or TRBV6-3 and TRBJ2-7; D unclear. CDR1 and CDR2 (germline): MNHEY, SVGEGT. There are 12 residues in the CDR3. The V end lost 6 bases, the J end lost 2 bases, and 8 bases lay between the germline ends. The CDR3 nucleotides read TGTGCCAGCAGCCGTGATACCTACGAGCAGTACTTC. Translating it yields CASSRDTYEQYF.

This clonotype was seen more than once but under ten times. CDR3 amino acids: CASSLEQGVTGELFF. CDR3 sequence (DNA): TGTGCCAGCAGCTTGGAACAGGGAGTGACCGGGGAGCTGTTTTTT. The genes are TRBV5-4 and TRBJ2-2, with a weak D call TRBD1 (6 bases). The CDR3 has 15 residues. Germline CDR1 is SGHNT and CDR2 is YYREEE (reference sequence). The V and J ends lost 0 bases and 5 bases respectively, with 11 bases between them.

This clonotype showed up many times. The J gene is TRBJ1-5, the V gene TRBV7-9, with no clear D. CDR1 SEHNR and CDR2 FQNEAQ come from the germline V gene (reference sequence). The CDR3 consists of 12 residues. Trimming pared 6 bases from V and 5 bases from J, leaving 8 bases between. The DNA of the CDR3 is TGTGCCAGCAGTCCCTCGGATCAGCCCCAGCATTTT. Its translation: CASSPSDQPQHF. Variable domain in full (rest from reference TRBV7-9 and TRBJ1-5): DTGVSQNPRHKITKRGQNVTFRCDPISEHNRLYWYRQTLGQGPEFLTYFQNEAQLEKSRLLSDRFSAERPKGSFSTLEIQRTEQGDSAMYLCASSPSDQPQHFGDGTRLSIL.

The V gene is TRBV6-5, the J gene TRBJ2-3; D might be TRBD2 (6 bases). Germline-derived CDR1 and CDR2 are MNHEY and SVGAGI. The CDR3 has 17 amino acids. V was pared by 5 bases and J by 1 base, with 19 bases between. CDR3: CASSNPPGGTGTDTQYF. CDR3 DNA: TGTGCCAGCAGTAACCCCCCGGGCGGGACCGGCACAGATACGCAGTATTTT.

This clonotype was counted many times. V is TRBV29-1 and J is TRBJ1-1; the D gene is possibly TRBD1 (5 bases). CDR1 SQVTM and CDR2 ANQGSEA come from the germline V gene. With 6 bases removed from V and 1 base from J, the gap between germline ends came to 12 bases. This CDR3 comprises 13 residues. The chain's CDR3 is CSVLQEGNTEAFF. The DNA for the CDR3 is TGCAGCGTCTTACAGGAGGGGAACACTGAAGCTTTCTTT. Drawing the rest from reference TRBV29-1 and TRBJ1-1, the complete variable domain is SAVISQKPSRDICQRGTSLTIQCQVDSQVTMMFWYRQQPGQSLTLIATANQGSEATYESGFVIDKFPISRPNLTFSTLTVSNMSPEDSSIYLCSVLQEGNTEAFFGQGTRLTVV.

There are many counts of this clonotype. This chain's CDR3 is CASSTFGRSTEAFF. The CDR3 coding sequence is TGTGCCAGCAGCACTTTTGGAAGGAGCACTGAAGCTTTCTTT. The V gene is TRBV12-3 or TRBV12-4, the J gene TRBJ1-1; D gene uncertain. Trimming cost V 6 bases and J 4 bases, with 15 bases left between them. There are 14 residues in the CDR3.

This clonotype has ten or more counts. V usage is TRBV10-3 and J usage is TRBJ1-1; no clear D gene. The germline gives CDR1 ENHRY, CDR2 SYGVKD. The CDR3 spans 14 residues. With 6 bases removed from V and 1 base from J, the gap between germline ends came to 12 bases. The CDR3 DNA reads TGTGCCATCAGATCCCGGAGGGAGAACACTGAAGCTTTCTTT. It is translated as CAIRSRRENTEAFF.